The 26 T cell receptor beta chains given below trace back to one sample, sequenced in a study of blood T cells in healthy people across ages. A sample-barcoded 5' primer and a J-beta primer mix were used in a second PCR of roughly 7 to 12 cycles. Each CDR3 protein is one row after TCRdb ran MiXCR on the 5' RACE reads. Of about 640,000 distinct CDR3 sequences detected, 58% appear once; the ten largest clones hold over 35%. Material for sequencing was blood. The receptors stem from a man between 60 and 70 years old in good health.

The chain combines TRBV5-6 with TRBJ2-5; D gene unclear. The CDR3 is made up of 16 amino acids. Germline CDR1 and CDR2: SGHDT and YYEEEE. With 4 bases removed from V and 4 bases from J, the gap between germline ends came to 20 bases. CDR3 nucleotides: TGTGCCAGCAGCCCTCCCGATTGGGGTTCGGGAGAGACCCAGTACTTC. This translates into CASSPPDWGSGETQYF.

The CDR3 sequence is CAISDSRGHQETQYF. The CDR3 nucleotides read TGTGCCATCAGTGATAGTCGGGGGCACCAAGAGACCCAGTACTTC. J is TRBJ2-5 and V is TRBV10-3, with D possibly being TRBD1 or TRBD2 (6 bases each). V lost 3 bases, J lost 0 bases, and 11 bases lay in between. Germline V CDR1 and CDR2: ENHRY, SYGVKD. This CDR3 has 15 amino acids.

This clonotype showed up just a few times. This chain connects TRBV28 to TRBJ1-5; tentative D call: TRBD1 (5 bases). Germline V gene lookup returns CDR1 MDHEN and CDR2 SYDVKM. This CDR3 is built from 12 residues. V lost 6 bases, J lost 5 bases, and 8 bases lay in between. CDR3 DNA sequence: TGTGCCAGCAGCCAACAGGATCAGCCCCAGCATTTT. Translating gives CASSQQDQPQHF.

This clonotype was counted at least ten times. This rearrangement joins TRBV7-2 to TRBJ2-7, with 10 bases aligning to TRBD1. The ends lost 5 bases at V and 2 bases at J; junction bases unmatched: 3. Germline CDR1 SGHTA, CDR2 FQGNSA. CDR3 length: 14 amino acids. Here the CDR3 reads CASSRDRGPYEQYF. Here the CDR3 DNA reads TGTGCCAGCAGCAGAGACAGGGGGCCCTACGAGCAGTACTTC.

The chain links TRBV10-3 to TRBJ1-5; 9 bases line up with TRBD1. This CDR3 spans 15 amino acids. V lost 4 bases and J lost 1; bases outside the gene matches: 2. Germline V gives CDR1 ENHRY, CDR2 SYGVKD. CDR3 residues: CAISAQGASNQPQHF. CDR3 coding DNA: TGTGCCATCAGTGCACAGGGGGCGAGCAATCAGCCCCAGCATTTT.

This clonotype was observed a handful of times. This chain links TRBV7-2 with TRBJ2-1, with D uncertain. V was trimmed by 5 bases and J by 2 bases, leaving 19 bases between them. CDR3 size: 17 residues. CDR1 and CDR2 from the germline V gene are SGHTA and FQGNSA. The CDR3 loop reads CASSRTGGVGAYNEQFF. CDR3 in DNA: TGTGCCAGCAGCCGGACGGGCGGAGTAGGCGCCTACAATGAGCAGTTCTTC.

This clonotype was seen once. The gene calls are TRBV15 and TRBJ1-2; the D gene is possibly TRBD1 (5 bases). The ends were cut back, 0 bases at V and 0 bases at J, with 11 bases in the middle. The CDR3 runs to 16 residues. In germline, CDR1 is LNHNV, CDR2 YYDKDF (reference sequence). The CDR3 bases are TGTGCCACCAGCAGAGATCAGGGAAGACCTAACTATGGCTACACCTTC. Translating it yields CATSRDQGRPNYGYTF. Using reference TRBV15 and TRBJ1-2 for the parts outside the CDR3, the full variable domain is DAMVIQNPRYQVTQFGKPVTLSCSQTLNHNVMYWYQQKSSQAPKLLFHYYDKDFNNEADTPDNFQSRRPNTSFCFLDIRSPGLGDTAMYLCATSRDQGRPNYGYTFGSGTRLTVV.

The chain combines TRBV10-3 with TRBJ1-2, with D unresolved. Trimming left V 11 bases short and J 4 bases short, with 20 bases between. Per the germline V gene, CDR1 is ENHRY and CDR2 is SYGVKD. The CDR3 sequence is 14 residues long. The CDR3 DNA is TGTGCCTACAGCCCATCCCTGGAGACCTATGGCTACACCTTC. It is translated as CAYSPSLETYGYTF.

The V gene is TRBV5-1, the J gene TRBJ2-5, with D possibly being TRBD1 (6 bases). Germline loops: CDR1 SGHRS, CDR2 YFSETQ. With 7 bases removed from V and 4 bases from J, the gap between germline ends came to 17 bases. This CDR3 is built from 14 residues. The CDR3 reads CASYTGAGAETQYF. The CDR3 DNA reads TGCGCCAGCTACACTGGAGCAGGGGCAGAGACCCAGTACTTC.

The chain links TRBV10-3 to TRBJ1-5; maybe TRBD1 (5 bases). V was shortened by 1 base and J by 7 bases, with 14 bases between the two germline ends. This CDR3 comprises 15 residues. Looked up from germline, CDR1 is ENHRY and CDR2 is SYGVKD. The CDR3, as DNA: TGTGCCATCAGTGAGTTGACTGGGGGACGACAGCCCCAGCATTTT. Its protein is CAISELTGGRQPQHF.

As regards this clonotype: At one of its ends the junction is not consistent with the germline gene, which may arise from a read error. The rearrangement uses TRBV28 and TRBJ2-7, with no clear D. The tail of the sequence fits TRBJ2-5 better, so the J call may be wrong. Looked up from germline, CDR1 is MDHEN and CDR2 is SYDVKM. CDR3 length equals 15 residues. The CDR3 DNA sequence: TGCGCCAGCAGTTCTCGGTCCCCCGAGCAGGAGACCCAGTACTTC. Protein product: CASSSRSPEQETQYF.

This clonotype appeared a few times. CDR3 DNA sequence: TGCGCCAGCAGCTTGGGCGACTACAAGAATGAGCAGTTCTTC. This translates into CASSLGDYKNEQFF. V usage is TRBV5-1 and J usage is TRBJ2-1; TRBD2 might be the D (5 bases). The CDR3 loop spans 14 amino acids. Germline loops: CDR1 SGHRS, CDR2 YFSETQ. Trimming removed 0 bases from V and 7 bases from J, with 11 bases in between.

The chain is built from TRBV24-1 and TRBJ2-1; 8 nucleotides align to TRBD2. Germline CDR1 is KGHDR and CDR2 is SFDVKD. The CDR3 runs to 16 residues. V lost 10 bases, J lost 4 bases, and 14 bases stayed unmatched. CDR3 nucleotide sequence: TGTGCCACGAAGACGGGACTAGTATTCGGTTACAATGAGCAGTTCTTC. Its translation: CATKTGLVFGYNEQFF.

J is TRBJ2-3 and V is TRBV6-5; the D call may be TRBD1 or TRBD2 (5 bases each). V shed 8 bases and J shed 2 bases, with 11 bases lying between them. The germline CDR1 and CDR2 sequences are MNHEY and SVGAGI. The CDR3 totals 13 residues. The CDR3 DNA is TGTGCCAGCGGGACGAGATACACAGATACGCAGTATTTT. This gives the protein CASGTRYTDTQYF.

V and J are TRBV27 and TRBJ2-5, with D perhaps assigned TRBD1 or TRBD2 (5 bases each). The CDR3 has 15 amino acids. Germline CDR1 MNHEY, CDR2 SMNVEV (reference sequence). With 5 bases removed from V and 2 bases from J, the gap between germline ends came to 15 bases. CDR3 DNA: TGTGCCAGCAGTCCCCAAACGGGACCTCAAGAGACCCAGTACTTC. Translating gives CASSPQTGPQETQYF.

The chain joins TRBV11-2 to TRBJ2-6, with TRBD2 as a possible D gene (5 bases). Per germline, CDR1 SGHAT and CDR2 FQNNGV. The CDR3 runs to 16 residues. V was pared by 0 bases and J by 2 bases, with 8 bases between. The CDR3 region is CASSLDYGAGANVLTF. The CDR3 DNA reads as TGTGCCAGCAGCTTAGATTACGGGGCTGGGGCCAACGTCCTGACTTTC.

This rearrangement joins TRBV5-6 to TRBJ1-6; D might be TRBD1 (5 bases). The CDR3 length is 14 residues. CDR1 is SGHDT and CDR2 is YYEEEE in the germline V gene. Trimming left V 4 bases short and J 7 bases short, with 12 bases between. The CDR3 spells CASSGYRRNSPLHF. DNA for the CDR3: TGTGCCAGCAGCGGCTACAGGAGGAATTCACCCCTCCACTTT.

This chain links TRBV9 with TRBJ1-1; 8 nucleotides align to TRBD1. CDR3 length: 14 amino acids. Trimming at V came to 4 bases and at J to 3 bases, leaving 5 bases not matched to a gene. The germline CDR1 and CDR2 sequences are SGDLS and YYNGEE. CDR3: CASSKQGGDTEAFF. In nucleotides, the CDR3 is TGTGCCAGCAGCAAACAGGGGGGGGACACTGAAGCTTTCTTT.

The chain is built from TRBV3-1 and TRBJ2-5; no definite D call. V lost 2 bases to trimming and J lost 1 base, with 8 bases between them. CDR3 length: 14 amino acids. The V gene's germline CDR1 is LGHDT and CDR2 YNNKEL (reference sequence). The CDR3 sequence is CASSQFEIQETQYF. CDR3 in DNA: TGTGCCAGCAGCCAATTCGAGATCCAAGAGACCCAGTACTTC.

The chain recombines TRBV20-1 with TRBJ1-2, with 7 bases lining up with TRBD1. The germline V gene has CDR1 DFQATT and CDR2 SNEGSKA (reference sequence). Losses at the gene ends were 5 bases for V and 3 bases for J; bases not matched to a gene: 3. This CDR3 has 12 amino acids. This CDR3 reads CSARGGHYGYTF. The CDR3 nucleotides read TGCAGTGCTCGAGGGGGCCACTATGGCTACACCTTC.

The V and J genes are TRBV20-1 and TRBJ2-4; 9 nucleotides match TRBD1. The better agreement between TRBJ2-7 and the DNA end casts doubt on the J call. Germline V gene sequence: CDR1 DFQATT, CDR2 SNEGSKA (reference sequence). This CDR3 has 15 residues. CDR3 nucleotide sequence: TGCAGTGCTGTATCCGGGACAGGGATAGACTACGAGCAGTACTTC. It translates to CSAVSGTGIDYEQYF.

V gene TRBV27 combines with J gene TRBJ1-5, with TRBD1 identical over 8 bases. Germline V gene lookup returns CDR1 MNHEY and CDR2 SMNVEV (reference sequence). There are 15 residues in the CDR3. V shed 5 bases and J 5 bases; nucleotides not matched to a gene: 8. CDR3 in DNA: TGTGCCAGCAGTCCTTTGGACAGGGTCGATCAGCCCCAGCATTTT. Residues: CASSPLDRVDQPQHF.

This clonotype was seen only a few times. The genes are TRBV6-1 and TRBJ2-7; D may be TRBD1 (6 bases). Trimming removed 2 bases at V and 7 bases at J, with 12 bases between. This CDR3 region has 13 residues. Germline CDR1 MNHNS, CDR2 SASEGT. CDR3 nucleotides: TGTGCCAGCAGTGAATTACAGGGCGGGGAGCAGTACTTC. This sequence encodes CASSELQGGEQYF.

A word on this clonotype: A read error may produce the germline difference seen at one junction end. The chain has TRBV2 and TRBJ2-7, with TRBD2 identical over 9 bases. CDR3 length: 16 residues. Germline V gene lookup returns CDR1 SNHLY and CDR2 FYNNEI. This CDR3 reads CTSSGGVAGALYEQYF. Here the CDR3 DNA reads TGTACCAGCAGTGGGGGAGTAGCGGGGGCTCTCTACGAGCAGTACTTC.

The V call is TRBV20-1, the J call TRBJ2-1, with 10 bases that match TRBD2. CDR1 is DFQATT, CDR2 SNEGSKA, per germline (reference sequence). V trimming: 1 base; J trimming: 6 bases; junction bases outside the gene matches: 6. CDR3 length: 15 residues. The CDR3 DNA follows: TGCAGTGCTAGAGGTAGGGGACTAGCGATCAATGAGCAGTTCTTC. Translating gives CSARGRGLAINEQFF.

The sample holds many counts of this clonotype. This sequence may be a read error, since a much larger clone differs from it by one base. The rearrangement links TRBV2 to TRBJ2-5; D may be TRBD1 (5 bases). Germline V gene lookup returns CDR1 SNHLY and CDR2 FYNNEI. Deletions cut 6 bases from V and 11 bases from J, with 13 bases between. There are 11 residues in the CDR3. The CDR3 here is CASRRGNEQYF. The CDR3 DNA is TGTGCCAGCAGAAGGGGAAATGAGCAGTACTTC. Looking up the rest from reference TRBV2 and TRBJ2-5 gives the full variable domain: EPEVTQTPSHQVTQMGQEVILRCVPISNHLYFYWYRQILGQKVEFLVSFYNNEISEKSEIFDDQFSVERPDGSNFTLKIRSTKLEDSAMYFCASRRGNEQYFGPGTRLLVL.